The clone carrying this T cell receptor beta chain was counted only a few times. This entry belongs to a study of shared clonotypes between healthy human individuals. Assay execution proceeded at the deep level. Profiled with immunoSEQ multiplex PCR; TCRdb holds only in-frame clones, not every one. The table shows about 520,000 clones, with 78% occurring only once. The CDR3 spans 14 residues. The V gene's germline CDR1 is LNHDA and CDR2 SQIVND (reference sequence). V dropped 10 bases and J dropped 2 bases, with 15 bases sitting between them. The chain uses TRBV19 and TRBJ1-5, with D maybe TRBD1 (5 bases). This TCR was sampled from a middle-aged woman in good health. Some clones in this sample may be carry-over from other donors' samples. The source material was PBMCs. The CDR3 DNA reads as TGTGCCACAACCGGGACTGGGGGCAATCAGCCCCAGCATTTT. Its translation: CATTGTGGNQPQHF.